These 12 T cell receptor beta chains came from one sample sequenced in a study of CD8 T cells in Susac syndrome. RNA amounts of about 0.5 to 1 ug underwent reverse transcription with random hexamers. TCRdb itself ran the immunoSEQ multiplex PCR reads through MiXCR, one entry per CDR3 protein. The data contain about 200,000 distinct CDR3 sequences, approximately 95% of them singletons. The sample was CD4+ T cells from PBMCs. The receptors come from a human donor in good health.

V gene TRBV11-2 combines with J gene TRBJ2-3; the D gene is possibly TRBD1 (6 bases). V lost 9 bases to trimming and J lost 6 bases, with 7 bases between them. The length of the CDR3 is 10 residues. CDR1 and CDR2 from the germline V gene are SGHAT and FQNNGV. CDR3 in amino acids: CASRGDTQYF. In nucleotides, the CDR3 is TGTGCCAGTAGGGGGGATACGCAGTATTTT.

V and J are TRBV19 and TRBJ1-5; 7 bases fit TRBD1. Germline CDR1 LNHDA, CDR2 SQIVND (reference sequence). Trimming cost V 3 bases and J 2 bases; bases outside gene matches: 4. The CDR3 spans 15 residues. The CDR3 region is CASSMAGGRNQPQHF. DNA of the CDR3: TGTGCCAGTAGTATGGCAGGGGGACGCAATCAGCCCCAGCATTTT.

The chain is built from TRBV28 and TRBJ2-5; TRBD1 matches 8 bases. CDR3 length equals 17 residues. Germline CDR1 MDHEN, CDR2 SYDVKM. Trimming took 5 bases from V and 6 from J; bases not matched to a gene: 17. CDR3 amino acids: CASSHALPTGEAKTQYF. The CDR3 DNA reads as TGTGCCAGCAGTCACGCCCTCCCGACAGGGGAAGCAAAGACCCAGTACTTC.

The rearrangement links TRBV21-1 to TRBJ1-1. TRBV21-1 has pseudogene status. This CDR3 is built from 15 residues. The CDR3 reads CASSKAHRALGEAFF. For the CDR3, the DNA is TGTGCCAGCAGCAAAGCTCACAGGGCCCTTGGTGAAGCTTTCTTT.

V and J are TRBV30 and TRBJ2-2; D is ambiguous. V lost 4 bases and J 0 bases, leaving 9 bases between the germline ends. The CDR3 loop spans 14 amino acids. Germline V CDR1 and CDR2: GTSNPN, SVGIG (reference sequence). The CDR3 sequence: CAWTLGPNTGELFF. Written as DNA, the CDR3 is TGTGCCTGGACCTTGGGCCCGAACACCGGGGAGCTGTTTTTT.

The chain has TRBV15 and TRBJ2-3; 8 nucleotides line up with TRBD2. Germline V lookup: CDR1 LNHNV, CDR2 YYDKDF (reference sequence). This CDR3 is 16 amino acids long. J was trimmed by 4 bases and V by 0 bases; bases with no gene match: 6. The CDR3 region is CATSRDFRGGSDTQYF. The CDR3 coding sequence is TGTGCCACCAGCAGAGATTTTCGGGGGGGCTCAGATACGCAGTATTTT.

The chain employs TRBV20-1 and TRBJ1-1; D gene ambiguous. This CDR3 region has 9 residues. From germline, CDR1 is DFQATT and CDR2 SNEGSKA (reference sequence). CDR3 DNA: TGCAGCCTAGGCCTGAAAGCTTTCTTT. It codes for CSLGLKAFF.

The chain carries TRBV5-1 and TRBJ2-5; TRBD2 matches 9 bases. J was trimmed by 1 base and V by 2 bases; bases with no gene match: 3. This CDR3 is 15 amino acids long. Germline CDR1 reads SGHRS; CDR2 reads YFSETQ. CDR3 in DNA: TGCGCCAGCAGCTTACTAGCGGGTCTCCAAGAGACCCAGTACTTC. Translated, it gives CASSLLAGLQETQYF.

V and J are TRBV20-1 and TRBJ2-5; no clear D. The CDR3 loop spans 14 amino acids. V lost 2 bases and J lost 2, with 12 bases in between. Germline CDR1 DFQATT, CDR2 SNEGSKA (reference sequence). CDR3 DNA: TGCAGTGCTAGACCCCGGAGCTATCAAGAGACCCAGTACTTC. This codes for CSARPRSYQETQYF.

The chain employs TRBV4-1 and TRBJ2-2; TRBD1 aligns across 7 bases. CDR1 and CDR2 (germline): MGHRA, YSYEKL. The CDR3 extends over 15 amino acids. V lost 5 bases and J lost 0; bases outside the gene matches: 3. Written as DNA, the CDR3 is TGCGCCAGCAGCGAAGGGACAGCGAACACCGGGGAGCTGTTTTTT. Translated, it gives CASSEGTANTGELFF.

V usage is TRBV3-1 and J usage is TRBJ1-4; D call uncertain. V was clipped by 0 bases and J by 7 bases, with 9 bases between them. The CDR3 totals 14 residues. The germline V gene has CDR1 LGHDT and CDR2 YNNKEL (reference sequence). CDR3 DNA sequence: TGTGCCAGCAGCCAAGAGCGGGTCGGTGAAAAACTGTTTTTT. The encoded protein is CASSQERVGEKLFF.

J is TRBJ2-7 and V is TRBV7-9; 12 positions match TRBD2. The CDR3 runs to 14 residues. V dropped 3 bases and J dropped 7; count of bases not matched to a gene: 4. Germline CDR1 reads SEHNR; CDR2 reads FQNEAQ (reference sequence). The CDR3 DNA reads TGTGCCAGCAGCTTGGGACTAGCGGGCGAAGAGCAGTACGTC. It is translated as CASSLGLAGEEQYV.